A single sample is the source of the 14 T cell receptor beta chains below, sequenced in a study of beta chain features in type 1 diabetes. Every bit of the isolated RNA underwent reverse transcription, so sequencing read expressed TCRB transcripts. Data came from immunoSEQ multiplex PCR; TCRdb stores just in-frame clones and leaves some out. The sample holds a few hundred thousand clones, 25% to 30% seen once. The source material was central memory CD4+ T cells from blood. The receptors were sampled from a man aged 25 to 40 in good health.

This clone was found a few times. The CDR3 DNA is TGTGCCAGCAGTTTCGGCATCTCCTCCTACGAGCAGTACTTC. Translation gives CASSFGISSYEQYF. The V call is TRBV27, the J call TRBJ2-7; D gene unclear. The CDR3 consists of 14 residues. Between the trimmed V and J ends, which lost 3 bases and 0 bases, there was a span of 9 bases. The germline V gene encodes CDR1 MNHEY and CDR2 SMNVEV (reference sequence).

About this clone: This specimen includes other DNA sequences encoding the same CDR3. The chain has TRBV29-1 and TRBJ2-7, with TRBD1 matching over 7 bases. Germline V gives CDR1 SQVTM, CDR2 ANQGSEA. The CDR3 contains 11 residues. Trimming cost V 4 bases and J 9 bases; bases outside gene matches: 6. The CDR3 DNA reads TGCAGCGTTGGGGGGACAGCAGGGCAGTACTTC. Protein sequence: CSVGGTAGQYF.

V usage is TRBV5-6 and J usage is TRBJ2-6; 7 bases match TRBD1. Trimming at V came to 4 bases and at J to 0 bases, leaving 10 bases not matched to a gene. Per germline, CDR1 SGHDT and CDR2 YYEEEE. The CDR3 is made up of 18 amino acids. The DNA of the CDR3 is TGTGCCAGCAGCGCGATGGGGACAGCGGTCTCTGGGGCCAACGTCCTGACTTTC. Translated, it gives CASSAMGTAVSGANVLTF.

This clone was observed a handful of times. Other DNA sequences from this sample encode an identical CDR3 as well. The CDR3 nucleotides read TGCGCCAGCAGCCGAGATAGAGGCAATGAGCAGTTCTTC. Translated, it gives CASSRDRGNEQFF. V is TRBV4-3 and J is TRBJ2-1, with unresolved D. Germline V CDR1 and CDR2: LGHNA, YSLEER. V lost 4 bases and J lost 6, with 10 bases in between. The CDR3 consists of 13 residues.

On this clone itself: The sample carries other DNA sequences with the same CDR3. The genes are TRBV5-1 and TRBJ2-1; D remains unclear. This CDR3 comprises 12 residues. Trimming took 3 bases from V and 3 from J, leaving 4 bases between them. Germline CDR1 reads SGHRS; CDR2 reads YFSETQ. CDR3 in DNA: TGCGCCAGCAGCTCCGACTACAATGAGCAGTTCTTC. Encoded protein: CASSSDYNEQFF.

In its sample, this clone was seen a few times. This rearrangement joins TRBV7-9 to TRBJ2-5, with D hard to call. CDR1 is SEHNR, CDR2 FQNEAQ, per germline (reference sequence). This CDR3 is 13 amino acids long. V was clipped by 1 base and J by 3 bases, with 6 bases between them. The CDR3 nucleotides are TGTGCCAGCAGCTTAGGACAAAAAGAGACCCAGTACTTC. This sequence encodes CASSLGQKETQYF.

The chain's CDR3 is CASRGTGSGNEQFF. For the CDR3, the DNA is TGTGCCAGCAGAGGGACAGGGAGTGGCAATGAGCAGTTCTTC. This chain connects TRBV6-6 to TRBJ2-1; TRBD1 agrees at 9 bases. The CDR3 sequence is 14 residues long. Germline loops: CDR1 MNHNY, CDR2 SVGAGI (reference sequence). V lost 6 bases and J lost 6; bases outside the gene matches: 6.

The CDR3, as DNA: TGTGCCAGCAGTTTATGGGGACGGGATCGGGAGCTGTTTTTT. Translation gives CASSLWGRDRELFF. The V and J genes are TRBV28 and TRBJ2-2, with D possibly being TRBD1 or TRBD2 (5 bases each). Germline V lookup: CDR1 MDHEN, CDR2 SYDVKM. The CDR3 has 14 residues. Trimming shortened V by 0 bases and J by 9 bases, and 11 bases separated the two germline ends. Filled out from reference TRBV28 and TRBJ2-2, the complete variable domain reads DVKVTQSSRYLVKRTGEKVFLECVQDMDHENMFWYRQDPGLGLRLIYFSYDVKMKEKGDIPEGYSVSREKKERFSLILESASTNQTSMYLCASSLWGRDRELFFGEGSRLTVL.

The chain employs TRBV9 and TRBJ2-5; 9 bases align to TRBD2. This CDR3 contains 14 residues. V was clipped by 4 bases and J by 5 bases; unmatched bases: 6. The V gene's germline CDR1 is SGDLS and CDR2 YYNGEE. The CDR3 coding sequence is TGTGCCAGCAGCTTAGGGACTAGCAGGGAGACCCAGTACTTC. Amino acid sequence: CASSLGTSRETQYF.

The table lists this clone with a few counts. The chain is built from TRBV15 and TRBJ2-1; 7 bases line up with TRBD1. With V trimmed by 0 bases and J by 10 bases, 3 bases remained unmatched. CDR1 and CDR2 (germline): LNHNV, YYDKDF (reference sequence). This CDR3 is 13 amino acids long. The CDR3 DNA reads TGTGCCACCAGCAGAGATTGGGACAGAGAGCAGTTCTTC. The encoded protein is CATSRDWDREQFF.

V gene TRBV4-3 combines with J gene TRBJ2-2; 7 nucleotides match TRBD1. CDR3 length equals 17 residues. V lost 1 base and J lost 5; bases outside the gene matches: 10. Per the germline V gene, CDR1 is LGHNA and CDR2 is YSLEER. The CDR3 protein is CASSQGLGTAVTGELFF. In nucleotides, the CDR3 is TGCGCCAGCAGCCAAGGACTCGGGACAGCAGTTACCGGGGAGCTGTTTTTT.

This sequence joins TRBV28 and TRBJ2-5; 8 bases are shared with TRBD2. Germline trimming cut 6 bases from V and 5 bases from J; bases unmatched to any gene: 5. This CDR3 is built from 13 residues. Germline V gene lookup returns CDR1 MDHEN and CDR2 SYDVKM. The CDR3 is CASRTSDTETQYF. The CDR3 nucleotides are TGTGCCAGCAGGACTAGCGATACGGAGACCCAGTACTTC.

This clone showed up many times. The chain uses TRBV29-1 and TRBJ2-7, with a weak D call TRBD2 (5 bases). Germline CDR1 SQVTM, CDR2 ANQGSEA. The CDR3 runs to 13 residues. Trimming took off 3 bases at V and 6 bases at J, with 15 bases between the two ends. The CDR3 loop is CSVEVSPAGEQYF. As DNA, the CDR3 is TGCAGCGTTGAGGTATCCCCCGCGGGCGAGCAGTACTTC.

The chain uses TRBV14 and TRBJ1-4; D ambiguous. Trimming left V 4 bases short and J 8 bases short, with 8 bases between. The V gene's germline CDR1 is SGHDN and CDR2 FVKESK. There are 12 residues in the CDR3. DNA of the CDR3: TGTGCCAGCAGCCCGAGCGGGGAAAAACTGTTTTTT. Amino acids: CASSPSGEKLFF.